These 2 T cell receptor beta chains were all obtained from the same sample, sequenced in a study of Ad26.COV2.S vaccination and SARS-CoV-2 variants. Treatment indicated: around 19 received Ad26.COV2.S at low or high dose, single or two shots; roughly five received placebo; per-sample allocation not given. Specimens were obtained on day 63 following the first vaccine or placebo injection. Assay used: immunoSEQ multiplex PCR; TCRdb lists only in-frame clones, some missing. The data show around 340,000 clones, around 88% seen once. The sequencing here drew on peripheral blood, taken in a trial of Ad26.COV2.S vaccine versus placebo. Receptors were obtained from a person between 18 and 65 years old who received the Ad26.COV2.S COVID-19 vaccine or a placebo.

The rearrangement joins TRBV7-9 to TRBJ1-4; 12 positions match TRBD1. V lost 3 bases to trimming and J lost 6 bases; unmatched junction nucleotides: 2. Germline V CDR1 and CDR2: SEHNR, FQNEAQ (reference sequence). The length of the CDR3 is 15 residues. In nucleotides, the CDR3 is TGTGCCAGCAGCTTGGGACAGGGGGCGCATGAAAAACTGTTTTTT. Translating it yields CASSLGQGAHEKLFF.

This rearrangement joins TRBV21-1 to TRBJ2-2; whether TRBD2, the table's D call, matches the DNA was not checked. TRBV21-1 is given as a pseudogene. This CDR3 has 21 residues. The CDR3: CASSKGLAGEYHRLNTGELFF. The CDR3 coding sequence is TGTGCCAGCAGCAAAGGACTAGCGGGGGAGTACCATCGATTGAACACCGGGGAGCTGTTTTTT.